A single T cell receptor (beta chain) is shown here with its context. Its antigen is undetermined. This sample was included in a study of radiation and T cells in renal cell carcinoma. Study-wide results and caveats: Top tumor clonotypes rose in blood 2 weeks post-radiation, then contracted.

Sequenced by immunoSEQ multiplex PCR; TCRdb stores in-frame clones only, minus some. The sample holds approximately 75,000 clones, roughly 87% seen once. Stated time point: blood 2 weeks post-SBRT. Treatment described: 15 Gy SBRT to primary tumor, nephrectomy 4 weeks later. The patient's renal cell carcinoma had clear cell pathology. Germline CDR1 and CDR2: MGHRA and YSYEKL. V lost 0 bases to trimming and J lost 4 bases, with 12 bases between them. The CDR3 runs to 15 residues. The sequence derives from a man in his 60s with renal cell carcinoma. The V and J genes are TRBV4-1 and TRBJ1-2, with D perhaps TRBD1 (6 bases). The sample here was blood, taken from a patient whose treatment included radiotherapy and nephrectomy. The CDR3 protein is CASSQDGVQGYGYTF. The CDR3 bases are TGCGCCAGCAGCCAAGATGGGGTACAGGGCTATGGCTACACCTTC.